This is a list of T cell receptor beta chains from one sample in a study of early T cells in non-severe SARS-CoV-2 infection. A single record per CDR3 protein comes from TCRdb applying MiXCR to the 5' RACE reads. This table has approximately 58,000 distinct CDR3 sequences, less than 15% appearing once. Sequencing was performed on whole blood, taken at baseline. The receptors here all came from an adult who was a healthcare worker with PCR-confirmed SARS-CoV-2 infection or an uninfected control (not recorded which). Both conserved end residues are part of each CDR3. A D gene is named only where the DNA matches it firmly. Not every row has a clone size; where given, it reads once, few, many or a size class.

TRBJ2-2 | many | NA | TRBV7-2 | TGTGCCAGCAGTCTTGACGCGAACACCGGGGAGCTGTTTTTT | CASSLDANTGELFF
TRBJ2-3 | NA | NA | TRBV28 | TGTGCCAGCAGTTTACTTGGCGGGAACACAGATACGCAGTATTTT | CASSLLGGNTDTQYF
TRBJ2-5 | NA | NA | TRBV28 | TGTGCCAGCAGTTTATATGAAGCGAGAGGAGAGACCCAGTACTTC | CASSLYEARGETQYF
TRBJ2-1 | few | NA | TRBV11-3 | TGTGCCAGCAGCCAGACCTCTTCGGAGCAGTTCTTC | CASSQTSSEQFF
TRBJ2-5 | few | TRBD1 | TRBV19 | TGTGCCAGTAGGAGCGGCGGGACAGGAGGAGAGACCCAGTACTTC | CASRSGGTGGETQYF
TRBJ2-3 | few | TRBD2 | TRBV3-1 | TGTGCCAGCAGCCCTGGTACTAGCGGGAGGAACCATATCACAGATACGCAGTATTTT | CASSPGTSGRNHITDTQYF
TRBJ2-5 | NA | NA | TRBV11-3 | TGTGCCAGCAGCGTCGGCGGCCAAGAGACCCAGTACTTC | CASSVGGQETQYF
TRBJ2-2 | few | NA | TRBV7-9 | TGTGCCAGCAGCTTAGGTTGGACAGCCAACACCGGGGAGCTGTTTTTT | CASSLGWTANTGELFF
TRBJ2-5 | once | TRBD2 | TRBV28 | TGTGCCAGCACCCCTACTAGCGAGGAGACCCAGTACTTC | CASTPTSEETQYF
TRBJ2-3 | NA | TRBD1 | TRBV7-3 | TGTGCCAGCAGCTCCACCGGGACAGGGGGCGCCCATACGCAGTATTTT | CASSSTGTGGAHTQYF
TRBJ2-3 | many | TRBD1 | TRBV7-2 | TGTGCCAGCAGCCCCGGGGACAGGGGGCGCTTTTATTTGACCGCAGATACGCAGTATTTT | CASSPGDRGRFYLTADTQYF
TRBJ1-3 | NA | NA | TRBV29-1 | TGCAGCGCAACAGGAATCGTCGGAAACACCATATATTTT | CSATGIVGNTIYF
TRBJ1-6 | NA | NA | TRBV7-2 | TGTGCCAGCAGCTTAGATTTGTCAGCCAATTCACCCCTCCACTTT | CASSLDLSANSPLHF
TRBJ2-1 | many | TRBD2 | TRBV6-6 | TGTGCCAGCAGTTACTCGGGAGGGGCAGATGAGCAGTTCTTC | CASSYSGGADEQFF
TRBJ2-4 | few | TRBD1 | TRBV10-1 | TGCGCCAGCAGTGCCGGGACAGGTCTTTATTTC | CASSAGTGLYF
TRBJ2-7 | NA | TRBD2 | TRBV28 | TGTGCCAGCAGAACTGGACTAGCGGTCCCCGAGCAGTACTTC | CASRTGLAVPEQYF
TRBJ2-3 | NA | NA | TRBV7-6 | TGTGCCAGTGGGGTCGGTGGCACAGATACGCAGTATTTT | CASGVGGTDTQYF
TRBJ2-4 | many | NA | TRBV2 | TGTGCCAGCAGTGTATCACAGAAGAACATTCAGTACTTC | CASSVSQKNIQYF
TRBJ2-7 | few | TRBD1 | TRBV20-1 | TGCAGTGCTAAATCCCTTGGACAGGGGACCTCCTACGAGCAGTACTTC | CSAKSLGQGTSYEQYF
TRBJ2-6 | NA | TRBD1 | TRBV28 | TGTGCCAGCAGTCCGGGACAGGGGGCGGTGGTGCAAGGGGCCAACGTCCTGACTTTC | CASSPGQGAVVQGANVLTF
TRBJ2-3 | NA | TRBD2 | TRBV10-3 | TGTGCCATCAGTGAGCCTAGCGGACTAACAGATACGCAGTATTTT | CAISEPSGLTDTQYF
TRBJ2-1 | NA | NA | TRBV11-2 | TGTGCCAGCAGCCCAGGACCGGGGGATGAGCAGTTCTTC | CASSPGPGDEQFF
TRBJ2-7 | NA | NA | TRBV18 | TGTGCCAGCTCACCAGACCTCTACGAGCAGTACTTC | CASSPDLYEQYF
TRBJ2-3 | NA | NA | TRBV24-1 | TGTGCCACCAGTGATTTCGGGAACACAGATACGCAGTATTTT | CATSDFGNTDTQYF
TRBJ1-3 | few | NA | TRBV7-8 | TGTGCCAGCAGCCCACAGGGCAAGGGAAACACCATATATTTT | CASSPQGKGNTIYF
TRBJ1-5 | many | NA | TRBV12-5 | TGTGCTAGTGGTTTGAGAGCCAATCAGCCCCAGCATTTT | CASGLRANQPQHF
TRBJ2-7 | NA | NA | TRBV7-9 | TGTGCCAGCAGCTCAGGGGTCGGATCAGGTTCCTACGAGCAGTACTTC | CASSSGVGSGSYEQYF
TRBJ2-1 | few | NA | TRBV28 | TGTGCCAGCAGTTTGATTAACCCCTACAATGAGCAGTTCTTC | CASSLINPYNEQFF
TRBJ2-3 | few | NA | TRBV29-1 | TGCAGCGTTGGTCGGGTTAGCACAGATACGCAGTATTTT | CSVGRVSTDTQYF
TRBJ2-1 | NA | NA | TRBV7-6 | TGTGCCAGCAGCTCGGACCTAGTCAGTGAGCAGTTCTTC | CASSSDLVSEQFF
TRBJ1-1 | NA | NA | TRBV7-9 | TGTGCCAGCAGCTTAGCTCGGGGCGGCACAAGGGCTTTCTTT | CASSLARGGTRAFF
TRBJ2-3 | few | NA | TRBV5-4 | TGTGCCAGCAGCGCGGCCAGCCTGGCAGATACGCAGTATTTT | CASSAASLADTQYF
TRBJ2-1 | medium-sized | NA | TRBV19 | TGTGCCACGGACAGCGGCTCCTACAATGAGCAGTTCTTC | CATDSGSYNEQFF
TRBJ1-2 | NA | TRBD1 | TRBV7-9 | TGTGCCAGCAGCCCCCAGGGGGCGGCCTATGGCTACACCTTC | CASSPQGAAYGYTF
TRBJ2-1 | NA | TRBD2 | TRBV7-6 | TGTGCCAGCAGCCGCGGGACTAGCGGCCGGAGCTCCTACAATGAGCAGTTCTTC | CASSRGTSGRSSYNEQFF
TRBJ1-2 | few | NA | TRBV6-5 | TGTGCCAGCAGTTACTCTTCAGTATCCTATGGCTACACCTTC | CASSYSSVSYGYTF
TRBJ2-3 | NA | NA | TRBV29-1 | TGCAGCGTTACGGGAATAGGAGGACGTGGGGCAGATACGCAGTATTTT | CSVTGIGGRGADTQYF
TRBJ2-1 | NA | TRBD2 | TRBV20-1 | TGCAGTGCTAGAGATCTAGCGGGAGTCAGGAGCTATGAGCAGTTCTTC | CSARDLAGVRSYEQFF
TRBJ2-7 | few | TRBD1 | TRBV5-4 | TGTGCCAGCAGCGAGGACAGGGGCTCTATGGACGAGCAGTACTTC | CASSEDRGSMDEQYF
TRBJ2-6 | NA | TRBD1 | TRBV12-3/TRBV12-4 | TGTGCCAGCAGCTGGGGACAGGGGGCCAACGTCCTGACTTTC | CASSWGQGANVLTF
TRBJ1-5 | few | NA | TRBV7-6 | TGTGCCAGCAGCTTACGGGGGAGTCAGCCCCAGCATTTT | CASSLRGSQPQHF
TRBJ2-2 | few | NA | TRBV4-2 | TGTGCCAGCAGCCAACTATCGACAGCAAACCCAACCGGGGAGCTGTTTTTT | CASSQLSTANPTGELFF
TRBJ2-7 | NA | NA | TRBV11-2 | TGTGCCAGCAGCCCATCGGGACTTTTATCCTACGAGCAGTACTTC | CASSPSGLLSYEQYF
TRBJ2-1 | many | TRBD1 | TRBV9 | TGTGCCAGCAGCCATGACGGACAGGGGAATGCAGATGAGCAGTTCTTC | CASSHDGQGNADEQFF
TRBJ1-1 | many | NA | TRBV7-8 | TGTGCCAGCAGCGTAGGGATGATGAACACTGAAGCTTTCTTT | CASSVGMMNTEAFF
TRBJ1-5 | few | NA | TRBV6-6 | TGTGCCGGCAGTCCCAACAGGGGCAATCAGCCCCAGCATTTT | CAGSPNRGNQPQHF
TRBJ2-3 | NA | NA | TRBV5-1 | TGCGCCAGCAGCTTAGACGGAACGCAGTATTTT | CASSLDGTQYF
TRBJ2-7 | few | NA | TRBV11-2 | TGTGCCAGCAGACCGCTGGGGGGAGTCAACGAGCAGTACTTC | CASRPLGGVNEQYF
TRBJ2-6 | few | TRBD1 | TRBV19 | TGTGCCAGTAGCCTACAGGGGTCTGTCTCTGGGGCCAACGTCCTGACTTTC | CASSLQGSVSGANVLTF
TRBJ2-3 | few | TRBD1 | TRBV10-1 | TGCGCCAGCAGTCCCGACAGGGTCAGCACAGATACGCAGTATTTT | CASSPDRVSTDTQYF
TRBJ2-2 | many | NA | TRBV19 | TGTGCCAGTAGTATCAGCGGGTCCGGGGAGCTGTTTTTT | CASSISGSGELFF
TRBJ2-2 | NA | NA | TRBV4-2 | TGTGCCAGCAGCCAAGGGCCGGACAGAAACACCGGGGAGCTGTTTTTT | CASSQGPDRNTGELFF
TRBJ1-5 | NA | NA | TRBV12-3/TRBV12-4 | TGTGCCAGCAGTTTAGCTGGGCATAATCAGCCCCAGCATTTT | CASSLAGHNQPQHF
TRBJ2-5 | many | TRBD1 | TRBV29-1 | TGCAGCGTTCAGCGAGGGACAGAAGTCCTCCAAGAGACCCAGTACTTC | CSVQRGTEVLQETQYF
TRBJ1-1 | NA | TRBD1 | TRBV6-5 | TGTGCCAGCATTGGACAGGGAAACACTGAAGCTTTCTTT | CASIGQGNTEAFF
TRBJ1-1 | NA | NA | TRBV7-6 | TGTGCCAGCAGCTTAAGGACAGCTACTGAAGCTTTCTTT | CASSLRTATEAFF
TRBJ1-1 | few | NA | TRBV6-1 | TGTGCCAGCAGTTGGACAGTTCAATCGAACACTGAAGCTTTTTTT | CASSWTVQSNTEAFF
TRBJ2-3 | few | NA | TRBV9 | TGTGCCAGCAGCGTAGGGGGACAAAGCACAGATACGCAGTATTTT | CASSVGGQSTDTQYF
TRBJ2-3 | few | TRBD1 | TRBV11-2 | TGTGCCAGTCGGACAGGCGGAAATACGCAGTATTTT | CASRTGGNTQYF
TRBJ1-1 | many | NA | TRBV11-2 | TGTGCCAGCAGCTTAGTAACCGGGACGGGTGAAGCTTTCTTT | CASSLVTGTGEAFF